Following are 15 T cell receptor beta chains from one sample sequenced in a study of cytomegalovirus exposure and HLA in healthy donors. With 60 Vbeta and 13 Jbeta primers, the PCR was carried out. Clones were sequenced by immunoSEQ multiplex PCR, and TCRdb holds only the in-frame ones, with some missing. In the table there are approximately 150,000 clones, roughly 82% of which are singletons. Sequencing used PBMCs. These receptors were collected from a male donor in good health and CMV-seronegative.

The chain employs TRBV6-5 and TRBJ1-2, with D perhaps matching TRBD1 (6 bases). Germline lookup yields CDR1 MNHEY and CDR2 SVGAGI. CDR3 length equals 15 residues. V gave up 6 bases and J gave up 3 bases, with 17 bases separating them. Here the CDR3 reads CASSPGQGLYYGYTF. CDR3 bases: TGTGCCAGCAGCCCGGGGCAGGGGTTATACTATGGCTACACCTTC.

The rearrangement joins TRBV4-1 to TRBJ2-5; D may be TRBD2 (5 bases). The J call may be in error: the DNA end matches TRBJ2-7 better. The CDR3 is 15 residues long. Germline CDR1 is MGHRA and CDR2 is YSYEKL. The CDR3 bases are TGCGCCAGCAGCCAGTCGGACGGAGCGGCCTACGAGCAGTACTTC. This gives the protein CASSQSDGAAYEQYF.

The CDR3, as DNA: TGTGCCAGCAGCGAATCACATGTGACTGAAGCTTTCTTT. It translates to CASSESHVTEAFF. The chain uses TRBV9 and TRBJ1-1; no reliable D call. The CDR3 is 13 amino acids. CDR1 and CDR2 from the germline V gene are SGDLS and YYNGEE. Trimming removed 3 bases from V and 5 bases from J, with 11 bases in between.

J is TRBJ1-1 and V is TRBV6-1, with D possibly being TRBD1 (5 bases). In germline, CDR1 is MNHNS, CDR2 SASEGT. The CDR3 is 15 residues long. Trimming cost V 4 bases and J 5 bases, with 17 bases left between them. CDR3 in amino acids: CASSVYAGAGTEAFF. The CDR3 nucleotides read TGTGCCAGCAGTGTCTATGCTGGGGCTGGTACTGAAGCTTTCTTT.

The DNA for the CDR3 is TGTGCCAGCAGGAGTTATACTGAAGCTTTCTTT. Amino acid sequence: CASRSYTEAFF. V gene TRBV27 combines with J gene TRBJ1-1, with D hard to call. CDR3 length: 11 residues. V was pared by 6 bases and J by 5 bases, with 7 bases between. The germline CDR1 and CDR2 sequences are MNHEY and SMNVEV (reference sequence).

The rearrangement links TRBV5-3 to TRBJ2-1, with D maybe TRBD1 (6 bases). TRBV5-3 is designated an ORF whose function remains uncertain. The CDR3 is 13 residues long. V lost 4 bases and J lost 8, with 13 bases in between. The chain's CDR3 is CARSPRGSDEQFF. CDR3 DNA: TGTGCCAGAAGCCCGAGGGGGTCGGATGAGCAGTTCTTC.

The chain links TRBV30 to TRBJ2-1, with D possibly matching TRBD2 (6 bases). Germline V lookup: CDR1 GTSNPN, CDR2 SVGIG (reference sequence). Trimming left V 1 base short and J 5 bases short, with 12 bases between. The CDR3 length is 14 residues. CDR3 in amino acids: CAWSGAGLNNEQFF. The CDR3 DNA is TGTGCCTGGAGTGGGGCGGGACTGAACAATGAGCAGTTCTTC.

V is TRBV19 and J is TRBJ1-2; D may be TRBD1 (5 bases). CDR1 LNHDA and CDR2 SQIVND come from the germline V gene (reference sequence). The CDR3 consists of 15 residues. Trimming shortened V by 7 bases and J by 2 bases, and 17 bases separated the two germline ends. The CDR3 DNA sequence: TGTGCCAGTACCTTAGCGGGACTGCTCAACTATGGCTACACCTTC. Protein: CASTLAGLLNYGYTF.

The chain joins TRBV6-6 to TRBJ1-5, with no clear D. Trimming pared 6 bases from V and 7 bases from J, leaving 13 bases between. Germline V gives CDR1 MNHNY, CDR2 SVGAGI (reference sequence). CDR3 length: 13 residues. The CDR3 DNA is TGTGCCAGCAGGGTACCGGAGGAGCAGCCCCAGCATTTT. As protein: CASRVPEEQPQHF.

The chain uses TRBV28 and TRBJ1-1, with 9 bases matching TRBD1. The CDR3 has 14 amino acids. V was pared by 5 bases and J by 4 bases, with 5 bases of the junction left unmatched. CDR1 is MDHEN, CDR2 SYDVKM, per germline. The CDR3 DNA reads as TGTGCCAGCAGTGTGGGACAGGGTAGCACTGAAGCTTTCTTT. It is translated as CASSVGQGSTEAFF.

This clone came up a few times. This rearrangement joins TRBV6-1 to TRBJ2-7; D is unclear. V shed 6 bases and J shed 6 bases, with 15 bases lying between them. CDR3 length: 13 amino acids. CDR1 MNHNS and CDR2 SASEGT come from the germline V gene. The DNA for the CDR3 is TGTGCCAGCAGCTTCTCTTGGCGCGGCGAGCAGTACTTC. Encoded protein: CASSFSWRGEQYF.

This chain uses TRBV7-3 with TRBJ2-3, with a possible D match to TRBD2 (7 bases). Germline V gene sequence: CDR1 SGHTA, CDR2 FQGTGA. V was cut by 5 bases and J by 1 base, with 19 bases left in between. The CDR3 is 17 residues long. The CDR3 DNA reads as TGTGCCAGCAGCCAGGTTCCCCGGGGGGCCGGCACAGATACGCAGTATTTT. Translation gives CASSQVPRGAGTDTQYF.

In its sample, this clone was seen a few times. The J gene is TRBJ1-1, the V gene TRBV6-5; D is possibly TRBD1 (6 bases). In germline, CDR1 is MNHEY, CDR2 SVGAGI. V dropped 6 bases and J dropped 8 bases, with 16 bases sitting between them. The CDR3 runs 13 residues. CDR3 sequence (DNA): TGTGCCAGCAGACGGACAGCAAAAAAAGAAGCTTTCTTT. Its protein is CASRRTAKKEAFF.

The chain couples TRBV15 to TRBJ1-5, with 7 bases that match TRBD1. The CDR3 contains 15 residues. J was trimmed by 9 bases and V by 0 bases; bases with no gene match: 8. Germline CDR1 reads LNHNV; CDR2 reads YYDKDF (reference sequence). The CDR3 loop reads CATSREGQRAGPQHF. The DNA of the CDR3 is TGTGCCACCAGCAGAGAGGGACAGCGGGCAGGGCCCCAGCATTTT.

The chain employs TRBV28 and TRBJ2-7, with 8 bases matching TRBD1. The CDR3 totals 15 residues. V shed 5 bases, J shed 3 bases, and the junction held 9 bases outside the gene matches. CDR1 is MDHEN and CDR2 is SYDVKM in the germline V gene. CDR3 sequence reads: CASSHQTGVRYEQYF. DNA of the CDR3: TGTGCCAGCAGTCACCAGACAGGGGTCCGCTACGAGCAGTACTTC.